This T cell receptor beta chain was sequenced in a study of cytomegalovirus exposure and HLA in healthy donors. CDR3 length equals 15 residues. The V gene end was trimmed by 1 base and the J gene end by 5 bases; junction bases not matched to a gene: 6. CDR1 is SGDLS and CDR2 is YYNGEE in the germline V gene. Researchers ran the PCR with 60 Vbeta and 13 Jbeta primers. Profiling relied on immunoSEQ multiplex PCR, and the TCRdb table lists in-frame clones only, not all of them. Among hundreds of thousands of clones listed, approximately 80% were seen once. As for this clone: Its antigen remains unidentified.

General study findings and limits: In a later analysis, most CMV-associated TCR beta chains appeared HLA-restricted. In the analysis, some V segments, TRBV6-2 and TRBV6-3 included, were excluded as indistinguishable. Later analysis indicated greater clonal expansion among HLA-associated TCR beta chains than among equally common other chains. Through in vitro validation, three CMV-associated chains were shown to be specific for CMV antigens.

The rearrangement uses TRBV9 and TRBJ2-5; 9 bases fit TRBD1. The clonotype was recovered from a girl aged 5-17 years in good health and CMV-seronegative. The sample was PBMCs. CDR3 sequence reads: CASSVRDREIETQYF. As DNA, the CDR3 is TGTGCCAGCAGCGTAAGGGACAGGGAAATTGAGACCCAGTACTTC.